Presented here are 19 T cell receptor beta chains from one specimen sequenced in a study of T cells after yellow fever vaccination. TCRdb processed the 5' RACE reads anew with MiXCR; each CDR3 protein has one entry. The data show hundreds of thousands of distinct CDR3 sequences, more than 9% seen once. Sequencing used PBMCs, obtained on the day of the yellow fever booster vaccination. The source of these receptors is a man younger than 45 who received the YFV17D yellow fever vaccine.

This clonotype was detected a few times. The V and J genes are TRBV15 and TRBJ2-7, with 11 positions matching TRBD2. J was trimmed by 3 bases and V by 0 bases; bases with no gene match: 10. The length of the CDR3 is 18 residues. Germline values: CDR1 LNHNV, CDR2 YYDKDF (reference sequence). Here the CDR3 reads CATSRDPETSGKLYEQYF. The CDR3 DNA reads TGTGCCACCAGCAGAGATCCTGAGACTAGCGGGAAGCTCTACGAGCAGTACTTC.

This clonotype was seen a few times. The gene calls are TRBV12-3 or TRBV12-4 and TRBJ2-1; maybe TRBD1 (6 bases). The length of the CDR3 is 12 residues. The V end was cut by 6 bases, the J end by 7 bases, with 10 bases between. DNA of the CDR3: TGTGCCAGCAGGGACACAGGGAATGAGCAGTTCTTC. Protein product: CASRDTGNEQFF.

This clonotype was recorded a few times. V usage is TRBV6-1 and J usage is TRBJ2-1; 14 bases are a match to TRBD2. CDR1 is MNHNS, CDR2 SASEGT, per germline. The CDR3 consists of 14 residues. The ends lost 6 bases at V and 12 bases at J; junction bases unmatched: 7. The CDR3 DNA sequence: TGTGCCAGCAGACCGGGACTAGCGGGAGTGCGGCAGTTCTTC. As protein: CASRPGLAGVRQFF.

Many counts were recorded for this clonotype. An end of the junction differs from the germline gene, which may be a read error. The CDR3, as DNA: TGTGCCAGCAGTCCAGGACTGAACACCGGGGAGCTGTTTTTT. Residues: CASSPGLNTGELFF. The chain uses TRBV5-1 and TRBJ2-2, with a possible D match to TRBD2 (5 bases). Germline assignment: CDR1 SGHRS and CDR2 YFSETQ. The CDR3 has 14 residues.

This clonotype was counted a few times. The chain combines TRBV10-3 with TRBJ1-2; D is uncertain. Trimming took 2 bases from V and 4 from J, leaving 5 bases between them. This CDR3 has 12 amino acids. Germline V gene sequence: CDR1 ENHRY, CDR2 SYGVKD. CDR3 DNA: TGTGCCATCAGTGAGAATGGCTATGGCTACACCTTC. Translating gives CAISENGYGYTF.

The chain carries TRBV18 and TRBJ2-7; tentatively, D is TRBD2 (7 bases). The germline CDR1 and CDR2 sequences are KGHSH and LQKENI. V lost 3 bases to trimming and J lost 4 bases, with 16 bases between them. The CDR3 runs 15 residues. The CDR3 loop reads CASSPPLGGRYEQYF. CDR3 nucleotides: TGTGCCAGCTCACCCCCGTTGGGGGGGCGGTACGAGCAGTACTTC.

This clonotype was recorded a few times. The J gene is TRBJ2-7, the V gene TRBV20-1, with 9 bases matching TRBD2. The CDR3 extends over 13 amino acids. Germline V CDR1 and CDR2: DFQATT, SNEGSKA (reference sequence). The V gene end was trimmed by 2 bases and the J gene end by 3 bases; junction bases not matched to a gene: 2. CDR3 DNA: TGCAGTGCTAGACTAGCGGGGAACTACGAGCAGTACTTC. This translates into CSARLAGNYEQYF.

This clonotype was seen a few times. The chain has TRBV20-1 and TRBJ2-1, with 7 bases that match TRBD2. Trimming took 4 bases from V and 10 from J; bases not matched to a gene: 4. This CDR3 has 11 amino acids. Germline V gene sequence: CDR1 DFQATT, CDR2 SNEGSKA (reference sequence). CDR3 DNA: TGCAGTGCTAAAGCTAGCGGAGAGCAGTTCTTC. Translation gives CSAKASGEQFF.

The chain has TRBV20-1 and TRBJ1-2, with D possibly TRBD1 on 5 matching bases. Germline V CDR1 and CDR2: DFQATT, SNEGSKA (reference sequence). Deletions cut 1 base from V and 5 bases from J, with 23 bases between. CDR3 length: 17 residues. CDR3 nucleotides: TGCAGTGCTAGAGTAATCGCGACAGAACTAAGGGGATATGGCTACACCTTC. As protein: CSARVIATELRGYGYTF.

This clonotype was counted only a few times. This chain uses TRBV20-1 with TRBJ2-7, with 14 nucleotides matching TRBD2. Germline CDR1 is DFQATT and CDR2 is SNEGSKA (reference sequence). The V gene end was trimmed by 5 bases and the J gene end by 5 bases; junction bases not matched to a gene: 8. The CDR3 contains 15 residues. In nucleotides, the CDR3 is TGCAGTGCTCCACCGGGACTAGCGGGAGCGGACGAGCAGTACTTC. The encoded protein is CSAPPGLAGADEQYF.

This clonotype was counted a few times. The chain is built from TRBV20-1 and TRBJ2-1, with a weak D call TRBD1 (5 bases). The CDR3 is 15 amino acids. Germline V gene lookup returns CDR1 DFQATT and CDR2 SNEGSKA (reference sequence). Trimming stripped 1 base from V and 7 bases from J, with 17 bases between. The CDR3: CSARARQGLPNEQFF. The CDR3 DNA is TGCAGTGCTAGAGCGCGGCAGGGCCTCCCTAATGAGCAGTTCTTC.

This chain connects TRBV5-4 to TRBJ2-3; the match to TRBD2 covers 7 bases. With 3 bases clipped from V and 10 bases from J, the junction kept 5 bases outside the gene matches. Germline V gene sequence: CDR1 SGHNT, CDR2 YYREEE (reference sequence). The CDR3 covers 12 residues. In nucleotides, the CDR3 is TGTGCCAGCAGCTCTGGCGGGAGTGCGCAGTATTTT. Protein product: CASSSGGSAQYF.

This clonotype was found a few times. The chain couples TRBV15 to TRBJ2-3; D gene ambiguous. V was cut by 0 bases and J by 1 base, with 8 bases left in between. The germline V gene has CDR1 LNHNV and CDR2 YYDKDF (reference sequence). This CDR3 has 15 residues. The CDR3 reads CATSRDSVGTDTQYF. The CDR3 region has the DNA TGTGCCACCAGCAGAGATTCGGTGGGCACAGATACGCAGTATTTT.

There are a few counts of this clonotype. One end of the junction does not line up with germline, which may come from a read error. The rearrangement links TRBV24-1 to TRBJ2-1; 8 bases agree with TRBD2. Germline V gene data show CDR1 as KGHDR and CDR2 as SFDVKD. CDR3 size: 12 residues. This chain's CDR3 is CATSDWKRETIF. CDR3 sequence (DNA): TGTGCCACCAGTGATTGGAAGCGGGAGACGATCTTC.

This chain links TRBV14 with TRBJ2-7; D not certain. Germline assignment: CDR1 SGHDN and CDR2 FVKESK. Trimming left V 4 bases short and J 2 bases short, with 15 bases between. The CDR3 is 15 amino acids. CDR3 nucleotide sequence: TGTGCCAGCAGCCGGACCAGATCCCTTACCTACGAGCAGTACTTC. Its translation is CASSRTRSLTYEQYF. The full variable domain, in which reference TRBV14 and TRBJ2-7 provide the parts outside the CDR3, is EAGVTQFPSHSVIEKGQTVTLRCDPISGHDNLYWYRRVMGKEIKFLLHFVKESKQDESGMPNNRFLAERTGGTYSTLKVQPAELEDSGVYFCASSRTRSLTYEQYFGPGTRLTVT.

The chain carries TRBV7-2 and TRBJ2-5; maybe TRBD2 (6 bases). CDR1 SGHTA and CDR2 FQGNSA come from the germline V gene. The CDR3 sequence is 16 residues long. Trimming left V 2 bases short and J 5 bases short, with 18 bases between. CDR3 in amino acids: CASSLTRELLRETQYF. For the CDR3, the DNA is TGTGCCAGCAGCTTAACCCGGGAGCTACTCAGGGAGACCCAGTACTTC.

In this sample, this clonotype turned up a few times. V usage is TRBV5-1 and J usage is TRBJ2-5; a possible D gene is TRBD2 (5 bases). The CDR3 runs 20 residues. The V gene's germline CDR1 is SGHRS and CDR2 YFSETQ. Trimming pared 0 bases from V and 3 bases from J, leaving 27 bases between. CDR3 residues: CASSLEFEGRVGSFKETQYF. The CDR3 coding sequence is TGCGCCAGCAGCTTGGAATTCGAAGGGAGAGTAGGGTCTTTTAAAGAGACCCAGTACTTC. The variable domain in full, completed from reference TRBV5-1 and TRBJ2-5, reads KAGVTQTPRYLIKTRGQQVTLSCSPISGHRSVSWYQQTPGQGLQFLFEYFSETQRNKGNFPGRFSGRQFSNSRSEMNVSTLELGDSALYLCASSLEFEGRVGSFKETQYFGPGTRLLVL.

This clonotype was counted only a few times. The genes are TRBV12-3 or TRBV12-4 and TRBJ2-5; D gene unclear. V was pared by 5 bases and J by 5 bases, with 9 bases between. CDR3 size: 12 residues. CDR3 region: CASSTPWETQYF. CDR3 bases: TGTGCCAGCAGTACCCCTTGGGAGACCCAGTACTTC.

The chain uses TRBV6-5 and TRBJ1-5; 9 bases map to TRBD1. This CDR3 is built from 16 residues. The germline V gene encodes CDR1 MNHEY and CDR2 SVGAGI. Trimming took 0 bases from V and 6 from J; bases not matched to a gene: 6. The CDR3 sequence: CASSYSVDRGGQPQHF. The CDR3 region has the DNA TGTGCCAGCAGTTACTCCGTAGACAGGGGGGGTCAGCCCCAGCATTTT.